One and the same sample provided the 17 T cell receptor beta chains below, sequenced in a study of T cell repertoires in cytomegalovirus infection. TCRdb redid the calling of the reads with MiXCR, one entry per CDR3 protein. Among roughly 630,000 distinct CDR3 sequences listed, around 24% were seen once. The sequencing sample was made of CD8+ T cells from PBMCs. The receptors stem from a human donor in good health (CMV status not recorded). Some clones in this sample may be carry-over from other donors' samples.

This clonotype was found many times. The chain is built from TRBV7-9 and TRBJ2-4, with 8 bases that match TRBD1. The CDR3 totals 16 residues. CDR1 is SEHNR, CDR2 FQNEAQ, per germline (reference sequence). V shed 7 bases and J 1 base; nucleotides not matched to a gene: 9. In DNA, the CDR3 is TGTGCCAGCACCAAAGGACAGGGACTTGCCAAAAACATTCAGTACTTC. Protein: CASTKGQGLAKNIQYF.

This chain links TRBV27 with TRBJ1-1; a possible D gene is TRBD1 (5 bases). The CDR3 extends over 14 amino acids. Germline CDR1 reads MNHEY; CDR2 reads SMNVEV (reference sequence). Trimming left V 0 bases short and J 4 bases short, with 9 bases between. Here the CDR3 DNA reads TGTGCCAGCAGTTTATCGAGTGGGGCCACTGAAGCTTTCTTT. Its protein is CASSLSSGATEAFF.

The sample holds many counts of this clonotype. The V and J genes are TRBV12-3 or TRBV12-4 and TRBJ2-3; D is unresolved. The V end was cut by 3 bases, the J end by 3 bases, with 4 bases between. The CDR3 contains 12 residues. The CDR3 region is CASSFDTDTQYF. The CDR3 DNA reads as TGTGCCAGCAGTTTTGATACAGATACGCAGTATTTT.

Ten or more counts support this clonotype. The chain couples TRBV7-6 to TRBJ2-1; 10 nucleotides agree with TRBD2. The CDR3 covers 17 residues. The junction had 3 bases not matched to a gene; V was cut back by 1 base and J by 0 bases. Germline-derived CDR1 and CDR2 are SGHVS and FNYEAQ. CDR3 sequence reads: CASSLGLAGNSYNEQFF. The CDR3 bases are TGTGCCAGCAGCTTAGGACTAGCGGGCAACTCCTACAATGAGCAGTTCTTC. Supplemented by reference TRBV7-6 and TRBJ2-1, the full variable domain reads GAGVSQSPRYKVTKRGQDVALRCDPISGHVSLYWYRQALGQGPEFLTYFNYEAQQDKSGLPNDRFSAERPEGSISTLTIQRTEQRDSAMYRCASSLGLAGNSYNEQFFGPGTRLTVL.

The chain carries TRBV2 and TRBJ2-1; no clear D gene. CDR3 length: 11 residues. CDR1 SNHLY and CDR2 FYNNEI come from the germline V gene. V lost 11 bases, J lost 6 bases, and 11 bases lay in between. The CDR3 loop reads CALSLLNEQFF. CDR3 sequence (DNA): TGTGCCCTTTCTTTGCTCAATGAGCAGTTCTTC.

This clonotype has ten or more counts. The rearrangement joins TRBV7-8 to TRBJ2-1; TRBD2 is a possible D gene (6 bases). This CDR3 has 15 amino acids. The V gene lost 4 bases and the J gene lost 5 bases, with 15 bases spanning the gap. From germline, CDR1 is SGHVS and CDR2 FQNEAQ. Written as DNA, the CDR3 is TGTGCCAGCAGCTCAGGGACTCCTCCCGACAATGAGCAGTTCTTC. Its protein is CASSSGTPPDNEQFF.

This chain uses TRBV12-3 or TRBV12-4 with TRBJ1-5; D possibly corresponds to TRBD1 (6 bases). This CDR3 comprises 13 residues. The ends were cut back, 8 bases at V and 7 bases at J, with 15 bases in the middle. The CDR3 coding sequence is TGTGCCAGCTGGGGGGGGCTGGGACAGCCCCAGCATTTT. Translating it yields CASWGGLGQPQHF.

This clonotype was observed many times. The chain carries TRBV7-9 and TRBJ2-4; a possible D gene is TRBD1 (5 bases). V dropped 1 base and J dropped 4 bases, with 8 bases sitting between them. The CDR3 loop spans 14 amino acids. Looked up from germline, CDR1 is SEHNR and CDR2 is FQNEAQ (reference sequence). CDR3 residues: CASSLVGQKNIQYF. As DNA, the CDR3 is TGTGCCAGCAGCTTAGTGGGGCAGAAAAACATTCAGTACTTC.

This chain links TRBV6-6 with TRBJ2-2; no clear D. The CDR3 has 12 amino acids. In germline, CDR1 is MNHNY, CDR2 SVGAGI (reference sequence). V gave up 6 bases and J gave up 3 bases, with 5 bases separating them. CDR3 sequence (DNA): TGTGCCAGCAGGAAGGACACCGGGGAGCTGTTTTTT. Translation gives CASRKDTGELFF.

This rearrangement joins TRBV7-9 to TRBJ2-1, with D tentatively TRBD2 (6 bases). The germline CDR1 and CDR2 sequences are SEHNR and FQNEAQ (reference sequence). V was clipped by 4 bases and J by 3 bases, with 13 bases between them. The CDR3 runs 15 residues. This chain's CDR3 is CASSSRDWSYNEQFF. Here the CDR3 DNA reads TGTGCCAGCAGCTCGCGGGACTGGAGCTACAATGAGCAGTTCTTC.

V gene TRBV28 combines with J gene TRBJ1-2; no clear D gene. Trimming left V 3 bases short and J 4 bases short, with 15 bases between. There are 15 residues in the CDR3. In germline, CDR1 is MDHEN, CDR2 SYDVKM. The CDR3 sequence: CASSLRTPQAYGYTF. DNA for the CDR3: TGTGCCAGCAGTTTGCGTACACCCCAGGCCTATGGCTACACCTTC.

This clonotype was counted many times. The rearrangement links TRBV7-3 to TRBJ2-2, with D possibly TRBD2 on 6 matching bases. V lost 8 bases to trimming and J lost 0 bases, with 10 bases between them. The CDR3 has 14 amino acids. Germline lookup yields CDR1 SGHTA and CDR2 FQGTGA. The CDR3 DNA sequence: TGTGCCAGCCGGAGGGGCTCGAACACCGGGGAGCTGTTTTTT. It translates to CASRRGSNTGELFF. Complete variable domain (other parts from reference TRBV7-3 and TRBJ2-2): GAGVSQTPSNKVTEKGKYVELRCDPISGHTALYWYRQSLGQGPEFLIYFQGTGAADDSGLPNDRFFAVRPEGSVSTLKIQRTERGDSAVYLCASRRGSNTGELFFGEGSRLTVL.

The sample holds many counts of this clonotype. V and J are TRBV7-9 and TRBJ1-2; D gene ambiguous. The CDR3 covers 13 residues. Germline loops: CDR1 SEHNR, CDR2 FQNEAQ (reference sequence). Trimming left V 5 bases short and J 2 bases short, with 9 bases between. The CDR3 DNA sequence: TGTGCCAGCAGCCCCTCTGCCAACTATGGCTACACCTTC. As protein: CASSPSANYGYTF.

The sample holds a few counts of this clonotype. The chain has TRBV20-1 and TRBJ2-5; D is uncertain. Trimming pared 0 bases from V and 2 bases from J, leaving 28 bases between. Germline assignment: CDR1 DFQATT and CDR2 SNEGSKA (reference sequence). The CDR3 consists of 20 residues. The CDR3 reads CSARDPPEDARDRPQETQYF. The DNA of the CDR3 is TGCAGTGCTAGAGACCCCCCAGAGGACGCTCGAGATAGACCGCAAGAGACCCAGTACTTC.

This clonotype was seen more than once but under ten times. The chain recombines TRBV25-1 with TRBJ2-6, with D maybe TRBD2 (5 bases). Trimming stripped 3 bases from V and 1 base from J, with 10 bases between. Germline lookup yields CDR1 MGHDK and CDR2 SYGVNS. The CDR3 contains 16 residues. CDR3 in DNA: TGTGCCAGCAGTGACGGAGGCGGATCTGGGGCCAACGTCCTGACTTTC. This codes for CASSDGGGSGANVLTF.

This clonotype was picked up a small number of times. The chain has TRBV4-1 and TRBJ2-1; D gene ambiguous. V was shortened by 0 bases and J by 5 bases, with 14 bases between the two germline ends. Germline values: CDR1 MGHRA, CDR2 YSYEKL. There are 16 residues in the CDR3. CDR3 nucleotides: TGCGCCAGCAGCCAAGAAGCGAGTGTCAGTAACAATGAGCAGTTCTTC. Its translation: CASSQEASVSNNEQFF.

This clonotype was picked up a small number of times. J is TRBJ2-1 and V is TRBV14; TRBD1 is a possible D gene (5 bases). The V and J ends lost 1 base and 5 bases respectively, with 12 bases between them. The CDR3 extends over 15 amino acids. Germline V gene lookup returns CDR1 SGHDN and CDR2 FVKESK. As DNA, the CDR3 is TGTGCCAGCAGCCAAGCCCCCGCAGGGAACAATGAGCAGTTCTTC. As protein: CASSQAPAGNNEQFF. Looking up the rest from reference TRBV14 and TRBJ2-1 gives the full variable domain: EAGVTQFPSHSVIEKGQTVTLRCDPISGHDNLYWYRRVMGKEIKFLLHFVKESKQDESGMPNNRFLAERTGGTYSTLKVQPAELEDSGVYFCASSQAPAGNNEQFFGPGTRLTVL.